A selection of T cell receptor beta chains follows, all from one sample in a study of beta chain features in type 1 diabetes. Method: immunoSEQ multiplex PCR; TCRdb's copy keeps in-frame clones and lacks some. The sample has roughly 350,000 clones, 8% to 13% seen once. Sample: naive CD4+ T cells from blood. These receptor sequences come from a woman aged 25 to 45 in good health. Both conserved end residues are part of each CDR3. Fields, in order: D gene, J gene, clone size, V gene, CDR3 protein, CDR3 DNA. The D gene is left open where the match is weak. The size of a clone is reported for some rows only, either as once, few or many, or as a class for expanded clones.

NA | TRBJ1-3 | few | TRBV5-1 | CASSRAFGNTIYF | TGCGCCAGCAGCCGAGCCTTTGGAAACACCATATATTTT
TRBD2 | TRBJ2-3 | NA | TRBV15 | CATSRLGLAGTDTQYF | TGTGCCACCAGCAGACTGGGACTAGCGGGCACAGATACGCAGTATTTT
TRBD1 | TRBJ2-7 | NA | TRBV27 | CASSSPGQGGEQYF | TGTGCCAGCAGTTCACCGGGACAGGGTGGCGAGCAGTACTTC
TRBD1 | TRBJ2-7 | NA | TRBV10-2 | CASKERDRAYEQYF | TGCGCCAGCAAAGAAAGGGACAGAGCCTACGAGCAGTACTTC
NA | TRBJ1-2 | NA | TRBV19 | CASSLRGNYGYTF | TGTGCCAGTAGTCTTCGGGGAAACTATGGCTACACCTTC
NA | TRBJ2-7 | NA | TRBV7-3 | CASSWAGEQYF | TGTGCCAGCAGCTGGGCGGGCGAGCAGTACTTC
NA | TRBJ1-2 | few | TRBV28 | CASLAALQGYGYTF | TGTGCCAGCCTTGCGGCACTACAGGGCTATGGCTACACCTTC
NA | TRBJ2-3 | NA | TRBV6-4 | CASRVGEATDTQYF | TGTGCCAGCCGTGTGGGAGAGGCCACAGATACGCAGTATTTT
NA | TRBJ2-7 | few | TRBV28 | CASSVSFPYEQYF | TGTGCCAGCAGTGTCTCTTTCCCCTACGAGCAGTACTTC
TRBD2 | TRBJ2-5 | once | TRBV7-9 | CASSTTGTRTRETQYF | TGTGCCAGCAGCACCACCGGGACTAGGACTCGGGAGACCCAGTACTTC
NA | TRBJ2-1 | NA | TRBV4-3 | CASSRGEVGYNEQFF | TGCGCCAGCAGCCGAGGTGAGGTTGGGTACAATGAGCAGTTCTTC
TRBD1 | TRBJ2-5 | NA | TRBV28 | CASRGGTGGWETQYF | TGTGCCAGCAGGGGGGGGACAGGGGGCTGGGAGACCCAGTACTTC
NA | TRBJ2-7 | NA | TRBV19 | CASSSGDISYEQYF | TGTGCCAGTAGTTCCGGGGACATATCCTACGAGCAGTACTTC
TRBD2 | TRBJ2-5 | NA | TRBV7-9 | CASSFAAGRETQYF | TGTGCCAGCAGCTTCGCAGCGGGGCGGGAGACCCAGTACTTC
TRBD1 | TRBJ2-1 | NA | TRBV6-4 | CASSAQWTGGNEQFF | TGTGCCAGCAGTGCCCAGTGGACAGGGGGGAATGAGCAGTTCTTC
TRBD1 | TRBJ1-2 | NA | TRBV7-9 | CASRRQGAQDYGYTF | TGTGCCAGCAGGAGACAGGGGGCGCAGGACTATGGCTACACCTTC
TRBD1 | TRBJ1-2 | few | TRBV4-3 | CASSQVGQANYGYTF | TGCGCCAGCAGCCAAGTGGGACAGGCAAACTATGGCTACACCTTC
NA | TRBJ2-1 | NA | TRBV9 | CASSAPWPLDNEQFF | TGTGCCAGCAGCGCGCCATGGCCGCTTGACAATGAGCAGTTCTTC
NA | TRBJ2-6 | NA | TRBV2 | CASSIGANVLTF | TGTGCCAGCAGTATAGGGGCCAACGTCCTGACTTTC
TRBD1 | TRBJ2-5 | few | TRBV7-7 | CASSLVGQGGWETQYF | TGTGCTAGCAGCTTAGTCGGACAGGGGGGTTGGGAGACCCAGTACTTC
NA | TRBJ2-6 | few | TRBV28 | CASSTGTGANVLTF | TGTGCCAGCAGCACAGGGACTGGGGCCAACGTCCTGACTTTC
NA | TRBJ2-2 | few | TRBV7-8 | CASSLRIERKNTGELFF | TGTGCCAGCAGCCTACGAATTGAGCGGAAGAACACCGGGGAGCTGTTTTTT